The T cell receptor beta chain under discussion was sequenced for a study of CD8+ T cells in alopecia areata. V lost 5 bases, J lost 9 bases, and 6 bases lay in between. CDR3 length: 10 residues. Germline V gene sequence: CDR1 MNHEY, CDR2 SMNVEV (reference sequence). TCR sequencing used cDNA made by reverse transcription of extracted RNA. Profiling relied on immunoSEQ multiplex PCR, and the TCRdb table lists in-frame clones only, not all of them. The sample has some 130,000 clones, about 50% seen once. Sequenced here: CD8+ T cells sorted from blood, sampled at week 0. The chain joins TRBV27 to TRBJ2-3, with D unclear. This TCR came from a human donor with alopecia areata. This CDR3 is CASSLKTQYF. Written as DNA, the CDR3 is TGTGCCAGCAGTCTGAAAACGCAGTATTTT.